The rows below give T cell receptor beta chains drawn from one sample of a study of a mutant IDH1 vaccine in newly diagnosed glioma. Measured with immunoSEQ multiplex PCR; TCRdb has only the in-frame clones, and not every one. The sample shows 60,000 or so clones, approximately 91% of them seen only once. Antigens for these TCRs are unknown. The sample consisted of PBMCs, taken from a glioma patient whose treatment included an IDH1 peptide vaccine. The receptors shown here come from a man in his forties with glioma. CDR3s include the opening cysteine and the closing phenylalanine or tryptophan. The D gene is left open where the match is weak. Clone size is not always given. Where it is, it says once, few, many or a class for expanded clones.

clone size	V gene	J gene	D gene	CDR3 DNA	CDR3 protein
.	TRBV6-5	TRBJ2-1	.	TGTGCCAGCAGTTCCCTAACCCCCTACAATGAGCAGTTCTTC	CASSSLTPYNEQFF
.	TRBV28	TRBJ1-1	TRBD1	TGTGCCAGCAGTCCGCCGTTCAGGGGGCGGTTGAACACTGAAGCTTTCTTT	CASSPPFRGRLNTEAFF
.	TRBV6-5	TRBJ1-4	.	TGTGCCAGCAGTTACGGGGGGGAAAAACTGTTTTTT	CASSYGGEKLFF
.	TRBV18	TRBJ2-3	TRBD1	TGTGCCAGCTCACCCGCCGGGACAGGGAACGTCATTACGCAGTATTTT	CASSPAGTGNVITQYF
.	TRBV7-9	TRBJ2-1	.	TGTGCCAGCAGCTCCCCCCACAATGAGCAGTTCTTC	CASSSPHNEQFF
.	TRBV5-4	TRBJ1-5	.	TGTGCCAGCAGCTTATCCCCGGGTCAGCCCCAGCATTTT	CASSLSPGQPQHF
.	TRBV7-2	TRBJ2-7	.	TGTGCCAGCAGCTTAGCAGGGGCCACCACCTACGAGCAGTACTTC	CASSLAGATTYEQYF
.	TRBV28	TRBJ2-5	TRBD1	TGTGCCAGCAGTTTAGTAGACATCGACAGGGGTCTGACCCAAGAGACCCAGTACTTC	CASSLVDIDRGLTQETQYF
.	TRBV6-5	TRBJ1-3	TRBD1	TGTGCCAGCAGTTACTCGATCGGGACAGCTGGAAACACCATATATTTT	CASSYSIGTAGNTIYF
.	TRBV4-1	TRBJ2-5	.	TGCGCCAGCAGCCAAGACCGCCGAGAGACCCAGTACTTC	CASSQDRRETQYF
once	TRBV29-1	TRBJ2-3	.	TGCAGCGCCCAAAGTCCCACAGATACGCAGTATTTT	CSAQSPTDTQYF
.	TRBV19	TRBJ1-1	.	TGTGCCAGTAGTCCCCGGGACCCGTGGACTGAAGCTTTCTTT	CASSPRDPWTEAFF
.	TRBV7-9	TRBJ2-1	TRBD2	TGTGCCAGCAGTTCCGGGACTAGCGGGAGGGCCGCTGAGCAGTTCTTC	CASSSGTSGRAAEQFF
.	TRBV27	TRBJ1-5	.	TGTGCCAGCAGTTTATCCCGGCACAATCAGCCCCAGCATTTT	CASSLSRHNQPQHF
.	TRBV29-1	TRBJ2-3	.	TGCAGCGCCTCTGGGTCGAGGACAGATACGCAGTATTTT	CSASGSRTDTQYF
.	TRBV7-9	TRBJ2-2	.	TGTGCCAGCAGCTTAGATAGTCAAAACACCGGGGAGCTGTTTTTT	CASSLDSQNTGELFF
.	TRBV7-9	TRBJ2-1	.	TGTGCCAGCAGCTTATCCCGGGGGGCGGATGAGCAGTTCTTC	CASSLSRGADEQFF
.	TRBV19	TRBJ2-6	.	TGTGCCAGTAGTCCCGCCTCGGGACTTAACGTCCTGACTTTC	CASSPASGLNVLTF
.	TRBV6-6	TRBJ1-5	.	TGTGCCAGCAGAGCGAACGCCGGGACGGACAATCAGCCCCAGCATTTT	CASRANAGTDNQPQHF
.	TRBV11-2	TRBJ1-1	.	TGTGCCAGCAGCCTTCACAAGTCGACTGAAGCTTTCTTT	CASSLHKSTEAFF
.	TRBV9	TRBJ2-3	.	TGTGCCAGCAGCGATGACAGCACAGATACGCAGTATTTT	CASSDDSTDTQYF
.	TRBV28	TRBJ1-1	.	TGTGCCAGCGGCACTGAAGCTTTCTTT	CASGTEAFF
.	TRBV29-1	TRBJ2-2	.	TGCAGCGTCCGGGGGGCCGGCGGGGAGCTGTTTTTT	CSVRGAGGELFF
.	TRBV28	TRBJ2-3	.	TGTGCCAGCAGGGAGCTGAGCACAGATACGCAGTATTTT	CASRELSTDTQYF
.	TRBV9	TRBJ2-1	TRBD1	TGTGCCAGCAGCGTAGGGGGCAGGGGGACCTACAATGAGCAGTTCTTC	CASSVGGRGTYNEQFF
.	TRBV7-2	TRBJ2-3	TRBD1	TGTGCCAGCAGCTTGGGGGACAGGGGGCCCGATACGCAGTATTTT	CASSLGDRGPDTQYF
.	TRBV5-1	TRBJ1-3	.	TGCGCCAGCAGCTTGGGCGTAGGTGGAAACACCATATATTTT	CASSLGVGGNTIYF
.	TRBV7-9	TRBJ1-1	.	TGTGCCAGCAGCTTGCGGTTGATGGGGTCTGAAGCTTTCTTT	CASSLRLMGSEAFF
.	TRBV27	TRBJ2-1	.	TGTGCCAGCAGTTCTAACCCCTGGGACAACCCCTACAATGAGCAGTTCTTC	CASSSNPWDNPYNEQFF